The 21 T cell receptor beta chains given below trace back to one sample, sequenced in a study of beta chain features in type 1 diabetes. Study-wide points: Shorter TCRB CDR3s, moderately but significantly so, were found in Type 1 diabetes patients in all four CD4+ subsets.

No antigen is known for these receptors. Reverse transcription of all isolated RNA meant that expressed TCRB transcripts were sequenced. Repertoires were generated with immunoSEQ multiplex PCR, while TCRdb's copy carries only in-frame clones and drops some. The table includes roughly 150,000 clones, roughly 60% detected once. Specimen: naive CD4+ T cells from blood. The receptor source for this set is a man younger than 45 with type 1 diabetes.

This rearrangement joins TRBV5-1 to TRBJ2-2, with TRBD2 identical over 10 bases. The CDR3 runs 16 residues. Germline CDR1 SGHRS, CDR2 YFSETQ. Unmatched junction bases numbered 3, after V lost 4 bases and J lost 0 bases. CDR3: CASSPGLAANTGELFF. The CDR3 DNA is TGCGCCAGCAGCCCAGGACTAGCGGCGAACACCGGGGAGCTGTTTTTT.

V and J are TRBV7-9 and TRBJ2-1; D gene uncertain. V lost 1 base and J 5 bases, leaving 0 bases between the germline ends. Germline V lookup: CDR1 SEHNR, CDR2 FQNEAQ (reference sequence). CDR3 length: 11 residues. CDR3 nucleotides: TGTGCCAGCAGCTTAGACAATGAGCAGTTCTTC. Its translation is CASSLDNEQFF. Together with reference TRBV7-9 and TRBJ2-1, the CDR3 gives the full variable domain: DTGVSQNPRHKITKRGQNVTFRCDPISEHNRLYWYRQTLGQGPEFLTYFQNEAQLEKSRLLSDRFSAERPKGSFSTLEIQRTEQGDSAMYLCASSLDNEQFFGPGTRLTVL.

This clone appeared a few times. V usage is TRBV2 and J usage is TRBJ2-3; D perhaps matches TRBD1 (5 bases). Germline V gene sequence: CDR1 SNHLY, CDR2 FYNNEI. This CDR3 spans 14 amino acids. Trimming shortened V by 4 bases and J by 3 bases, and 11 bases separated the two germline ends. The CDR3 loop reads CASSVGARTDTQYF. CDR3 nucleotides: TGTGCCAGCAGTGTTGGGGCAAGAACAGATACGCAGTATTTT.

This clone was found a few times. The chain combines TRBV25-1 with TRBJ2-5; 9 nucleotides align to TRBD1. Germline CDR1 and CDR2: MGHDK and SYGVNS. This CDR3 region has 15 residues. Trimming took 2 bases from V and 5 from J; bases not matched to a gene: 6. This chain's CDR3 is CASSEVQGAGETQYF. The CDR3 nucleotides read TGTGCCAGCAGTGAAGTACAGGGGGCTGGGGAGACCCAGTACTTC. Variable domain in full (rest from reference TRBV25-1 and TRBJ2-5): EADIYQTPRYLVIGTGKKITLECSQTMGHDKMYWYQQDPGMELHLIHYSYGVNSTEKGDLSSESTVSRIRTEHFPLTLESARPSHTSQYLCASSEVQGAGETQYFGPGTRLLVL.

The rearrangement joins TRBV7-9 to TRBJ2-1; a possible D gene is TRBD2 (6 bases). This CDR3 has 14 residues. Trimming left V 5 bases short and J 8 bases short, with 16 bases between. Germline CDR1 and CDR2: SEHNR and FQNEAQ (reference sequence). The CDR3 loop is CASSPKRVGDEQFF. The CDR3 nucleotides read TGTGCCAGCAGCCCCAAGCGGGTCGGGGATGAGCAGTTCTTC.

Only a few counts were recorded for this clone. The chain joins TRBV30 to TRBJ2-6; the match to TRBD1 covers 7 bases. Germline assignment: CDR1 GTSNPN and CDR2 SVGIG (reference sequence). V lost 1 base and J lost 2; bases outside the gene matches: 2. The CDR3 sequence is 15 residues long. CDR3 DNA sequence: TGTGCCTGGAGTGAAGGACAGGCTGGGGCCAACGTCCTGACTTTC. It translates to CAWSEGQAGANVLTF.

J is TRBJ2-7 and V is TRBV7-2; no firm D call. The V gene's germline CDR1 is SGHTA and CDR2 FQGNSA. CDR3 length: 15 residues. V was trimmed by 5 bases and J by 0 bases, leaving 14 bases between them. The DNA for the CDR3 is TGTGCCAGCAGCCCTCAGGCTTTCCTCTCCTACGAGCAGTACTTC. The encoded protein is CASSPQAFLSYEQYF. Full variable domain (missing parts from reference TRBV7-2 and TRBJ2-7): GAGVSQSPSNKVTEKGKDVELRCDPISGHTALYWYRQSLGQGLEFLIYFQGNSAPDKSGLPSDRFSAERTGGSVSTLTIQRTQQEDSAVYLCASSPQAFLSYEQYFGPGTRLTVT.

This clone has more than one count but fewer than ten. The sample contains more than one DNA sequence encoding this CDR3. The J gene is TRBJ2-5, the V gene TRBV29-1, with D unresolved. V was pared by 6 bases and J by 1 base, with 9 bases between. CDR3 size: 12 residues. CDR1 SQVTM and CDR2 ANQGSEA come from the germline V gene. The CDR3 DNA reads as TGCAGCGTCGCACAGAGCCAAGAGACCCAGTACTTC. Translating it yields CSVAQSQETQYF.

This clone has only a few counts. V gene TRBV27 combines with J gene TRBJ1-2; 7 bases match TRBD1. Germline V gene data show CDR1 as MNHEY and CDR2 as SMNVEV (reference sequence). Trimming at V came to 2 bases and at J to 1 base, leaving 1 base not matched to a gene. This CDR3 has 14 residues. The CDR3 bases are TGTGCCAGCAGTTTACGACAGGGTAACTATGGCTACACCTTC. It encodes CASSLRQGNYGYTF.

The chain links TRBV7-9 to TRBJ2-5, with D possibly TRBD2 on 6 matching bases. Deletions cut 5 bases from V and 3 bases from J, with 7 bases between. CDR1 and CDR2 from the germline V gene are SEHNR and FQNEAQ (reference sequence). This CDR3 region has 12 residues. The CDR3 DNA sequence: TGTGCCAGCAGCCGCGGGGAAGAGACCCAGTACTTC. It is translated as CASSRGEETQYF.

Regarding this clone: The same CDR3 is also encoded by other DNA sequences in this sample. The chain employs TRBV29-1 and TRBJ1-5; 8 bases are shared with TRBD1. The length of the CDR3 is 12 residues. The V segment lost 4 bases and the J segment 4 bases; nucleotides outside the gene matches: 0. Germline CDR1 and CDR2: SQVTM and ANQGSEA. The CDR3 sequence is CSVGTGNQPQHF. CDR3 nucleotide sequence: TGCAGCGTTGGGACAGGGAATCAGCCCCAGCATTTT.

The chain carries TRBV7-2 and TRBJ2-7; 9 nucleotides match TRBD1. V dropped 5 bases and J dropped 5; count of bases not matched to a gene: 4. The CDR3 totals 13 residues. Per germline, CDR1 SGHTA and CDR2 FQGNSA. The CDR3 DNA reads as TGTGCCAGCAGCGCGGGACAGGGACACGAGCAGTACTTC. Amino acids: CASSAGQGHEQYF.

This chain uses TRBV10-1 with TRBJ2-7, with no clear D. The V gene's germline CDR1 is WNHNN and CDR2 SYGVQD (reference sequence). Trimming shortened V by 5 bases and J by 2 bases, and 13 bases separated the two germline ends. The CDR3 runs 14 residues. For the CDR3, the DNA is TGCGCCAGCAGTACACAACCCGGCCCCTACGAGCAGTACTTC. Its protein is CASSTQPGPYEQYF.

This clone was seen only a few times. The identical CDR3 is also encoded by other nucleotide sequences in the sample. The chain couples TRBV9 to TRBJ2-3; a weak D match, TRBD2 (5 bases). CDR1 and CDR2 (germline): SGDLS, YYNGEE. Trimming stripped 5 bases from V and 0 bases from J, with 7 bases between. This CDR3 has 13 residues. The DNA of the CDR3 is TGTGCCAGCAGTCGGGGAAGCACAGATACGCAGTATTTT. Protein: CASSRGSTDTQYF.

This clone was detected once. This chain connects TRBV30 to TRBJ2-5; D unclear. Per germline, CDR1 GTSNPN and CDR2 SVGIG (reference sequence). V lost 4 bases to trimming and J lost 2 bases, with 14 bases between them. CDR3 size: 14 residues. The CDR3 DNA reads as TGTGCCTGGACAATACCATGGGTGCAAGAGACCCAGTACTTC. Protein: CAWTIPWVQETQYF.

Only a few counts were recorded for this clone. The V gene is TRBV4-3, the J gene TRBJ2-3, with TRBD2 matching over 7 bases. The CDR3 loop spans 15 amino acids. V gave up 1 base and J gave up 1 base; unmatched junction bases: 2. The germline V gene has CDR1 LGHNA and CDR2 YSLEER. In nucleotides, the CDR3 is TGCGCCAGCAGCCAAGCAAGCGGGGGCACAGATACGCAGTATTTT. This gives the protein CASSQASGGTDTQYF.

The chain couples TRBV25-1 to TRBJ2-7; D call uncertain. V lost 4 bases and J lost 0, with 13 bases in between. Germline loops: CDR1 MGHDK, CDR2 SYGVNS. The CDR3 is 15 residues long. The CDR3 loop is CASSGTGKSSYEQYF. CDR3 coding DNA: TGTGCCAGCAGTGGGACCGGAAAAAGCTCCTACGAGCAGTACTTC.

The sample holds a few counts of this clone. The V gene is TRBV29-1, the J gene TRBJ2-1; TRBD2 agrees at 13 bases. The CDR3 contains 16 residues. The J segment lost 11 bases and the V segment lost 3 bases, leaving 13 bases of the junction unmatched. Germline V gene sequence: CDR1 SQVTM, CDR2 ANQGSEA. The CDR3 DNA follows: TGCAGCGTTGATCGAAGTCCCGGGACTAGCGGGGAGAAGCAGTTCTTC. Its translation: CSVDRSPGTSGEKQFF.

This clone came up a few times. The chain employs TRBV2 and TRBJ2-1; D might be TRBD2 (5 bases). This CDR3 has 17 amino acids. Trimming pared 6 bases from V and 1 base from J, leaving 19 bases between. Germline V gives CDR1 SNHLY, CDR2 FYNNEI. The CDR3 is CASSPTREWSSYNEQFF. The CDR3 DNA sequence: TGTGCCAGCAGCCCGACGAGGGAATGGAGTTCCTACAATGAGCAGTTCTTC.

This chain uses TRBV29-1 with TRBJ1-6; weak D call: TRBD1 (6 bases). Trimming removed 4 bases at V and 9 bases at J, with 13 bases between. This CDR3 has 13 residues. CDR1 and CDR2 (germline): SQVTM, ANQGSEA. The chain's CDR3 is CSVAPGVGSPLHF. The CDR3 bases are TGCAGCGTTGCGCCAGGGGTGGGTTCACCCCTCCACTTT.

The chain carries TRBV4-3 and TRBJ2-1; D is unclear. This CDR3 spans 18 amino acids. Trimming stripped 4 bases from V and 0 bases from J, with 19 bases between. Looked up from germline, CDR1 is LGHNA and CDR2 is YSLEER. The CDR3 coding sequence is TGCGCCAGCAGCCGGAGCCCTCCGGACGTGAGCTCCTACAATGAGCAGTTCTTC. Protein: CASSRSPPDVSSYNEQFF.